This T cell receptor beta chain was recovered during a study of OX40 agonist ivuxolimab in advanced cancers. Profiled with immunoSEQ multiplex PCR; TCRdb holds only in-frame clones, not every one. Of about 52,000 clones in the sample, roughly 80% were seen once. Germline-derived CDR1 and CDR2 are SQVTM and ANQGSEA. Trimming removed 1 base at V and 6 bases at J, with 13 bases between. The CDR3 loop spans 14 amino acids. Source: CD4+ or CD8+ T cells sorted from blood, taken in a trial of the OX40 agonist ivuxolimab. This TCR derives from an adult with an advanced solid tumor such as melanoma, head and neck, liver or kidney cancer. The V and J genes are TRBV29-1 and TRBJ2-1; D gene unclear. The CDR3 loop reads CSVEVVVVGNEQFF. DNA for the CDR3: TGCAGCGTTGAAGTAGTGGTAGTTGGCAATGAGCAGTTCTTC.